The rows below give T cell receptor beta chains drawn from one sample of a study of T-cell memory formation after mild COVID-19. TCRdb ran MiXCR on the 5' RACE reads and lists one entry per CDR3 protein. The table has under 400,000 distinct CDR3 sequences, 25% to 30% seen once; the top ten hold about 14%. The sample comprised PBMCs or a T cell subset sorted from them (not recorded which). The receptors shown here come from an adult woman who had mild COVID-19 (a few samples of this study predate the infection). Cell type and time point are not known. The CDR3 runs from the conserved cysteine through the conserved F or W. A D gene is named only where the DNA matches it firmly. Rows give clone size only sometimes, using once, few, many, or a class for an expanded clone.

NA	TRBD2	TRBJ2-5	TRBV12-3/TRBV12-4	TGTGCCAGCAGTCACGGGGGGGAGACCCAGTACTTC	CASSHGGETQYF
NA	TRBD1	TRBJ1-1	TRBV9	TGTGCCAGCAGCTCCCCCCCGGGACAGGGGATATACGGTGAAGCTTTCTTT	CASSSPPGQGIYGEAFF
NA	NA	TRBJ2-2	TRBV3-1	TGTGCCAGCAGCCAAGTCGGGCTGGCGTCGGGCGGGGAGCTGTTTTTT	CASSQVGLASGGELFF
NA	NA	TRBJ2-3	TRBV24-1	TGTGCCACCAGTGATTCCCCCGGGACACTTATAAGAGATACGCAGTATTTT	CATSDSPGTLIRDTQYF
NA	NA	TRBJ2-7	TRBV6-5	TGTGCCAGCAGTTACGAGCCAGCCTCCTACGAGCAGTACTTC	CASSYEPASYEQYF
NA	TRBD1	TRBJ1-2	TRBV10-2	TGCGCCAGCAGTGACCCAAGTCCGGGACAGGGGTGGAATGGCTACACCTTC	CASSDPSPGQGWNGYTF
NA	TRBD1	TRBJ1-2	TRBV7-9	TGTGCCAGCAGCTTACCGGGCGTGACAGGGTCGGGCTACACCTTC	CASSLPGVTGSGYTF
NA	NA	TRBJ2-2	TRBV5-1	TGCGCCAGCAGCTTGGGAAGGGCCGGACCCGGGGAGCTGTTTTTT	CASSLGRAGPGELFF
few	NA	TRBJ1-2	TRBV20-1	TGCAGTGCGCACAGTTTTGGAGGGATCTATGGCTACACCTTC	CSAHSFGGIYGYTF
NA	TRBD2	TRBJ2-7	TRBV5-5	TGTGCCAGCAGCTCCCGAGCCGATCTTCGAACGGGGCGGGGGGGAACCTACGAGCAGTACTTC	CASSSRADLRTGRGGTYEQYF
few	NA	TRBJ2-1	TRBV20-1	TGCAGTGCCTCTAAGGGGGGTTACGGTGAGCAGTTCTTC	CSASKGGYGEQFF
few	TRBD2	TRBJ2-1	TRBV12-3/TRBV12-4	TGTGCCAGCCAATCCGGGACTAGCGGGTACAATGAGCAGTTCTTC	CASQSGTSGYNEQFF
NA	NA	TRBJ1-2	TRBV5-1	TGCGCCAGCAGCCCGGGTTGGCAGGGGACCTATGGCTACACCTTC	CASSPGWQGTYGYTF
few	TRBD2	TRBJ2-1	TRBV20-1	TGCAGTGCGTATTGGCTGCCGGGACTAGAGTCCTACAATGAGCAGTTCTTC	CSAYWLPGLESYNEQFF
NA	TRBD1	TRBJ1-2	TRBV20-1	TGCAGTGCTAGAGAATATACAGGGGGCGGAGAAGGCTACACCTTC	CSAREYTGGGEGYTF
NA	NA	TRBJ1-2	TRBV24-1	TGTGCCACCAGTCCCGGAAGTTCGGTATATGGCTACACCTTC	CATSPGSSVYGYTF